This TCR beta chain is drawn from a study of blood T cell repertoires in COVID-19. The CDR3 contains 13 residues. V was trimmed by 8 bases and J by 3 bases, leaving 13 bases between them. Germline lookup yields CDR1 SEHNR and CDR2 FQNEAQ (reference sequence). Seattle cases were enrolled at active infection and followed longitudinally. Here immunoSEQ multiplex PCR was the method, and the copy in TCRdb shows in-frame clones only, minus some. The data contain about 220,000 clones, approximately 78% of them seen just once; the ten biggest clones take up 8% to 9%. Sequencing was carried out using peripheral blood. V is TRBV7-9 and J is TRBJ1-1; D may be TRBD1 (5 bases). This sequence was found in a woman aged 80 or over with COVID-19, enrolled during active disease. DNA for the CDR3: TGTGCCAGCGAACGAAAAGGGGACACTGAAGCTTTCTTT. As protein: CASERKGDTEAFF.